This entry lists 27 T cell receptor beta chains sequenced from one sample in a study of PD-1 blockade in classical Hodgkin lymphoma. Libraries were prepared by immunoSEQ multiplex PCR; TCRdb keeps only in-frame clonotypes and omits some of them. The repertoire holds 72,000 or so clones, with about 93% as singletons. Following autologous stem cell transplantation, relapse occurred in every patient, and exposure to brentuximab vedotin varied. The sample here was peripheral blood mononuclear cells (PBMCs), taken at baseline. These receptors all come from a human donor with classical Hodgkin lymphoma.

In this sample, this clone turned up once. CDR3 sequence: CASSLGQAGYTF. DNA for the CDR3: TGTGCCAGCAGCTTAGGGCAGGCTGGCTACACCTTC. This chain connects TRBV7-8 to TRBJ1-2; unclear D gene. From germline, CDR1 is SGHVS and CDR2 FQNEAQ. The V end lost 1 base, the J end lost 7 bases, and 7 bases lay between the germline ends. CDR3 length equals 12 residues.

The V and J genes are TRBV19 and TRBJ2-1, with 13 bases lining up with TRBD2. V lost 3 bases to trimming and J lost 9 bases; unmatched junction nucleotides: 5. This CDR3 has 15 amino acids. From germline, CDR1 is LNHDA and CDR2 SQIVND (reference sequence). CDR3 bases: TGTGCCAGTAGTATTCGGACTAGCGGGAGCGCTGAGCAGTTCTTC. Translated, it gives CASSIRTSGSAEQFF. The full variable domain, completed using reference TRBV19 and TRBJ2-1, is DGGITQSPKYLFRKEGQNVTLSCEQNLNHDAMYWYRQDPGQGLRLIYYSQIVNDFQKGDIAEGYSVSREKKESFPLTVTSAQKNPTAFYLCASSIRTSGSAEQFFGPGTRLTVL.

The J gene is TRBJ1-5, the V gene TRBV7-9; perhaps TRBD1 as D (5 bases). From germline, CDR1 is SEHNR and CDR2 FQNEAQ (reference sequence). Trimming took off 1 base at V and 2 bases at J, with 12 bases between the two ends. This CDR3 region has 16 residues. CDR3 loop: CASSLDEGRGNQPQHF. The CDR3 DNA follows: TGTGCCAGCAGCTTAGACGAGGGGAGGGGCAATCAGCCCCAGCATTTT.

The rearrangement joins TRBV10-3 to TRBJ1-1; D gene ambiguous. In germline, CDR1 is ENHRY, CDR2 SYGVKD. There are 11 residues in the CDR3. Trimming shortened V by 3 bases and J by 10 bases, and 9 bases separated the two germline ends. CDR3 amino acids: CAISDGWGAFF. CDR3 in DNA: TGTGCCATCAGTGACGGCTGGGGAGCTTTCTTT.

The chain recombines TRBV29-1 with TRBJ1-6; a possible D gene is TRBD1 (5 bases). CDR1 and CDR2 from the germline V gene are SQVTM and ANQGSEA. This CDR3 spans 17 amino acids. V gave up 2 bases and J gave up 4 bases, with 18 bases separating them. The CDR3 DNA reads TGCAGCGTTGAATGGGACCTCCCTGGGGCTTATAATTCACCCCTCCACTTT. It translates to CSVEWDLPGAYNSPLHF. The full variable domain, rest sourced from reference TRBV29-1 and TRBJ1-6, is SAVISQKPSRDICQRGTSLTIQCQVDSQVTMMFWYRQQPGQSLTLIATANQGSEATYESGFVIDKFPISRPNLTFSTLTVSNMSPEDSSIYLCSVEWDLPGAYNSPLHFGNGTRLTVT.

The CDR3 DNA is TGCAGTGCTACAGGTAAAGAGCAGTTCTTC. It translates to CSATGKEQFF. The V and J genes are TRBV20-1 and TRBJ2-1; D gene ambiguous. The CDR3 runs to 10 residues. The germline V and J ends were trimmed by 4 bases and 10 bases, with 8 bases remaining between them. The germline V gene encodes CDR1 DFQATT and CDR2 SNEGSKA (reference sequence).

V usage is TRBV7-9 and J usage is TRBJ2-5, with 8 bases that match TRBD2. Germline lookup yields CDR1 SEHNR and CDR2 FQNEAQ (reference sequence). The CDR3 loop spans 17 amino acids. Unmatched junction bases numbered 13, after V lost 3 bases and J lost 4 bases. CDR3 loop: CASSFRPSGRLRETQYF. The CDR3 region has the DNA TGTGCCAGCAGCTTCCGGCCCAGCGGGAGATTGAGAGAGACCCAGTACTTC.

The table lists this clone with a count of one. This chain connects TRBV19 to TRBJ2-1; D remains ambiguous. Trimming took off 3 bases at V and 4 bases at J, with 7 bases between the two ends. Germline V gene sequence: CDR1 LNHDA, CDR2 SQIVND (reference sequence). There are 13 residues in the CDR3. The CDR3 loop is CASSISLYNEQFF. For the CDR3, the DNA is TGTGCCAGTAGTATTAGCCTGTACAATGAGCAGTTCTTC.

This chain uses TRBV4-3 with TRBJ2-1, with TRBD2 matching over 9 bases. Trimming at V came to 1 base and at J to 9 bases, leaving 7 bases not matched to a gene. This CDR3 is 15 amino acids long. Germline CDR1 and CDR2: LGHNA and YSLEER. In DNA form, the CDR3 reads TGCGCCAGCAGCCAAGTGGCGGGAGGGTCCCCTGAGCAGTTCTTC. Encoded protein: CASSQVAGGSPEQFF.

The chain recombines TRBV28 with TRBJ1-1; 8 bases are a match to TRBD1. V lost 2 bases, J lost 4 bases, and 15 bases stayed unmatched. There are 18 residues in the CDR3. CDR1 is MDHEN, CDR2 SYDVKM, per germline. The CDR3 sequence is CASSLVWADRGDSTEAFF. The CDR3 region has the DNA TGTGCCAGCAGTTTAGTTTGGGCAGACAGGGGAGATAGCACTGAAGCTTTCTTT.

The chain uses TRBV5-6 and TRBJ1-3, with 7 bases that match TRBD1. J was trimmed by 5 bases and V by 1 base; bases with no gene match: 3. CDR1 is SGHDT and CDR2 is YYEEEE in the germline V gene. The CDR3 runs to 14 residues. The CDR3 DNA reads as TGTGCCAGCAGCTTGTGGGGACAGCGAAACACCATATATTTT. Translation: CASSLWGQRNTIYF. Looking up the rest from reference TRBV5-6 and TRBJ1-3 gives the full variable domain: DAGVTQSPTHLIKTRGQQVTLRCSPKSGHDTVSWYQQALGQGPQFIFQYYEEEERQRGNFPDRFSGHQFPNYSSELNVNALLLGDSALYLCASSLWGQRNTIYFGEGSWLTVV.

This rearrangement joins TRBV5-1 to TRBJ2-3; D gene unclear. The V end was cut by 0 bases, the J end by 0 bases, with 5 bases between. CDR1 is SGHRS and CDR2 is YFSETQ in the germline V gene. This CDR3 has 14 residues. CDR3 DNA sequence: TGCGCCAGCAGCTTGGATAGCAGCACAGATACGCAGTATTTT. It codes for CASSLDSSTDTQYF.

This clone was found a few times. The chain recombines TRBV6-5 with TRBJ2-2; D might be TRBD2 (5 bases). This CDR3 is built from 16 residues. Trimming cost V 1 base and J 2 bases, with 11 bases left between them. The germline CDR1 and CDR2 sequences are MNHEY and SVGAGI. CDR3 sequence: CASSYLPGYNTGELFF. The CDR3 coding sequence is TGTGCCAGCAGTTACTTACCGGGATACAACACCGGGGAGCTGTTTTTT.

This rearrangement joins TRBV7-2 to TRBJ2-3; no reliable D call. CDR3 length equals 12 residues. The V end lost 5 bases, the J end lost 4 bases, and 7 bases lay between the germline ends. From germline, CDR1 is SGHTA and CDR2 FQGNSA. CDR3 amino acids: CASSPYSDTQYF. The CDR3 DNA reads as TGTGCCAGCAGCCCCTACTCAGATACGCAGTATTTT.

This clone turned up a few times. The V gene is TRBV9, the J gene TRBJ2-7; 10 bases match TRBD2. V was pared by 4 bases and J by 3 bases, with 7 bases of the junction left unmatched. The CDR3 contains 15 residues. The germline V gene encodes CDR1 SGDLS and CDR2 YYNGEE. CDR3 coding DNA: TGTGCCAGCAGCCCGAGCGGGACTAGCGTCTACGAGCAGTACTTC. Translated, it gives CASSPSGTSVYEQYF.

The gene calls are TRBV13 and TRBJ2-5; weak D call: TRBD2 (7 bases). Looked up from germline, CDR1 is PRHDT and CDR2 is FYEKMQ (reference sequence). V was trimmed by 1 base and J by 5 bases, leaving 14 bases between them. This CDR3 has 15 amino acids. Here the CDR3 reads CASSLERGAEETQYF. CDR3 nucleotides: TGTGCCAGCAGCTTAGAACGGGGGGCCGAGGAGACCCAGTACTTC. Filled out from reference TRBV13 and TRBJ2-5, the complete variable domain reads AAGVIQSPRHLIKEKRETATLKCYPIPRHDTVYWYQQGPGQDPQFLISFYEKMQSDKGSIPDRFSAQQFSDYHSELNMSSLELGDSALYFCASSLERGAEETQYFGPGTRLLVL.

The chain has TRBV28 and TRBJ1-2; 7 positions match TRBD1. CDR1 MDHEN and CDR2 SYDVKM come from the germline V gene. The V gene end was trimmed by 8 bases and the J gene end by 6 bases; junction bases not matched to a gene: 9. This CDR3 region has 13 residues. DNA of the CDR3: TGTGCCAGCCGCGCCAAAACAGGGGATGGCTACACCTTC. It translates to CASRAKTGDGYTF.

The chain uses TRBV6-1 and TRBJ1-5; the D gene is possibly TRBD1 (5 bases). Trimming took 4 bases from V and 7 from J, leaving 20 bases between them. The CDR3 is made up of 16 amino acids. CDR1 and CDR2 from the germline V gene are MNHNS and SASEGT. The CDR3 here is CASSAGTGAEGQPQHF. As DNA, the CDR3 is TGTGCCAGCAGTGCCGGAACCGGGGCCGAGGGACAGCCCCAGCATTTT.

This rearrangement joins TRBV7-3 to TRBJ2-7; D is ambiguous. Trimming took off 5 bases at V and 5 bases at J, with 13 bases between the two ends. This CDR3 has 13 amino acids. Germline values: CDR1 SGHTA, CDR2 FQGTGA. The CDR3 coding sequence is TGTGCCAGCAGCCCCCCCCCGCACCACGAGCAGTACTTC. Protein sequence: CASSPPPHHEQYF.

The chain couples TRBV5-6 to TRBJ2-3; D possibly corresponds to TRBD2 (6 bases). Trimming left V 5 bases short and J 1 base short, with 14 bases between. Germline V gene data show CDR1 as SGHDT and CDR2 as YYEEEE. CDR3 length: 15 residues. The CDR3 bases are TGTGCCAGCAGTTGGGGGGTAGGGGGCACAGATACGCAGTATTTT. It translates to CASSWGVGGTDTQYF.

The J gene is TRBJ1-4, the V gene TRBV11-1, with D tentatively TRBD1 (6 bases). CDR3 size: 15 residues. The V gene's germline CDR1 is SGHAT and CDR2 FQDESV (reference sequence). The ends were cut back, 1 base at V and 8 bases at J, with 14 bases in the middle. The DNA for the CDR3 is TGTGCCAGCAGCTTAGTCCCAGGGGATCGCGAAAAACTGTTTTTT. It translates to CASSLVPGDREKLFF.

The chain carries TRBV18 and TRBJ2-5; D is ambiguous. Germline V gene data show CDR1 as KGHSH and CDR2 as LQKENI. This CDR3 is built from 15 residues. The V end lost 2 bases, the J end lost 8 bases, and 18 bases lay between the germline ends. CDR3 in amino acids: CASSPNWTRVGTQYF. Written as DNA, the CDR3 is TGTGCCAGCTCACCAAATTGGACCAGAGTAGGTACCCAGTACTTC.

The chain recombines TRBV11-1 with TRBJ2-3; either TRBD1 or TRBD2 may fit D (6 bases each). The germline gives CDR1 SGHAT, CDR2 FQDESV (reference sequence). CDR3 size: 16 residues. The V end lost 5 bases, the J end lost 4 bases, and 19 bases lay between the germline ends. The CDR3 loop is CASSLEGGFRADTQYF. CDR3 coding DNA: TGTGCCAGCAGCCTAGAGGGGGGTTTCAGGGCAGATACGCAGTATTTT.

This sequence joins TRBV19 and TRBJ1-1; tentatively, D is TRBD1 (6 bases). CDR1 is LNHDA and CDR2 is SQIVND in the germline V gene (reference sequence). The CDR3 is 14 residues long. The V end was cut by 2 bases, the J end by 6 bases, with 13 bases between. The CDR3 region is CASSIIPGDAEAFF. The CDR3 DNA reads TGTGCCAGTAGTATAATCCCAGGGGACGCTGAAGCTTTCTTT.

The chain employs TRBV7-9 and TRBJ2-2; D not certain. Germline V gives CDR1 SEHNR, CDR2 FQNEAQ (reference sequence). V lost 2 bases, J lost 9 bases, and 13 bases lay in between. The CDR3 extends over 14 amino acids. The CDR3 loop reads CASSLSGGARELFF. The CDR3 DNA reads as TGTGCCAGCAGCTTATCAGGCGGTGCCCGGGAGCTGTTTTTT.

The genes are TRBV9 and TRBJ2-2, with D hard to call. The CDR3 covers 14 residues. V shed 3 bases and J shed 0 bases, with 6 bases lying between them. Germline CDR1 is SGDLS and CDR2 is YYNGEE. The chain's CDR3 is CASSGRTNTGELFF. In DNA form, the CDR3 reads TGTGCCAGCAGCGGACGGACGAACACCGGGGAGCTGTTTTTT. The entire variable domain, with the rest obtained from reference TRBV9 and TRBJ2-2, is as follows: DSGVTQTPKHLITATGQRVTLRCSPRSGDLSVYWYQQSLDQGLQFLIQYYNGEERAKGNILERFSAQQFPDLHSELNLSSLELGDSALYFCASSGRTNTGELFFGEGSRLTVL.

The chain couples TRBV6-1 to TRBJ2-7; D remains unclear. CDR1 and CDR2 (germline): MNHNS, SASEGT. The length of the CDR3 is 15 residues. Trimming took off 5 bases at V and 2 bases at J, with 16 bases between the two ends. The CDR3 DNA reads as TGTGCCAGCAGTCCTTTATCGAGTGGAACCTACGAGCAGTACTTC. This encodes CASSPLSSGTYEQYF.